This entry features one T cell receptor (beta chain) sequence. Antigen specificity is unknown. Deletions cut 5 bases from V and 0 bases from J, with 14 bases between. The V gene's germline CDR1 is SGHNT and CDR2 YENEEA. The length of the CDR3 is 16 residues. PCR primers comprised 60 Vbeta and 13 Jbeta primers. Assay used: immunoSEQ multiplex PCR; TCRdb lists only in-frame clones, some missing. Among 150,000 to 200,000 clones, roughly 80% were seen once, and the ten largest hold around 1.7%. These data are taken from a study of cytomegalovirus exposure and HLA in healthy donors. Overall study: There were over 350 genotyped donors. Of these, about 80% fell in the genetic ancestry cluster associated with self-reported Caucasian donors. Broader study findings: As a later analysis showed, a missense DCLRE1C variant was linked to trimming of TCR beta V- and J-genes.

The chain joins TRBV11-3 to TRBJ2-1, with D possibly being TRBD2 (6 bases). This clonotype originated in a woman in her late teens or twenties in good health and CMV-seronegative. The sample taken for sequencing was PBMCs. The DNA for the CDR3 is TGTGCCAGCAGCGTAGCGGATACTAACTCCTACAATGAGCAGTTCTTC. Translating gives CASSVADTNSYNEQFF.